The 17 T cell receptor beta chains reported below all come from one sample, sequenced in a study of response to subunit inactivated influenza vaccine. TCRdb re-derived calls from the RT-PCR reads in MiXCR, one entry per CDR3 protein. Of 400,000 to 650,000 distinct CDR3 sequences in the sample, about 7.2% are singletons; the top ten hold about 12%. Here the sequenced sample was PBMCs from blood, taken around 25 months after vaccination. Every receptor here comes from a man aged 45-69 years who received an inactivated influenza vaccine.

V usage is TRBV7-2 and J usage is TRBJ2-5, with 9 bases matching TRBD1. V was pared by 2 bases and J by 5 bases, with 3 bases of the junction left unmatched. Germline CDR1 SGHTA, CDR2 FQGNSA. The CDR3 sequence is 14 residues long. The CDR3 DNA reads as TGTGCCAGCAGCTTATACAGGGGGCTGGAGACCCAGTACTTC. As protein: CASSLYRGLETQYF.

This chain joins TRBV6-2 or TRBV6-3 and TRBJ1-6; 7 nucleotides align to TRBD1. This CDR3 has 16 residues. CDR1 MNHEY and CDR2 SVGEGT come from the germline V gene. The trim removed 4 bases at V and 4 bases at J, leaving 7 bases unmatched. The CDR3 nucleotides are TGTGCCAGCAGTTCCCTGACAGGGAATTATAATTCACCCCTCCACTTT. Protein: CASSSLTGNYNSPLHF.

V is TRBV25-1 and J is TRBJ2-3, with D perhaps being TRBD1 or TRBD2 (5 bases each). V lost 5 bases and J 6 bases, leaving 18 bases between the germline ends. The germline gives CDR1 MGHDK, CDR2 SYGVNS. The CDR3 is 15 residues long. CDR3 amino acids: CASSNLGDVADTQYF. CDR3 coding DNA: TGTGCCAGCAGTAATCTAGGGGACGTGGCGGATACGCAGTATTTT.

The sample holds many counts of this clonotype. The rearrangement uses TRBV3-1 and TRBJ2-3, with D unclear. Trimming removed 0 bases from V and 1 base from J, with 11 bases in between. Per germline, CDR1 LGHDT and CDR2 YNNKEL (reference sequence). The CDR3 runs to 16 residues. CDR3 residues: CASSQDRSPGTDTQYF. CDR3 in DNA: TGTGCCAGCAGCCAAGATAGGAGTCCCGGCACAGATACGCAGTATTTT.

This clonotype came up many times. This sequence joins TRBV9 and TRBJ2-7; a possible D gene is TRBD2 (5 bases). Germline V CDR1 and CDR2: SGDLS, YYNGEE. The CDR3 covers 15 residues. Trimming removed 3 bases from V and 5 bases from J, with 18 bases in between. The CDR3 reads CASSARDEGSHEQYF. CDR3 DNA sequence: TGTGCCAGCAGCGCTCGTGATGAGGGTAGCCACGAGCAGTACTTC.

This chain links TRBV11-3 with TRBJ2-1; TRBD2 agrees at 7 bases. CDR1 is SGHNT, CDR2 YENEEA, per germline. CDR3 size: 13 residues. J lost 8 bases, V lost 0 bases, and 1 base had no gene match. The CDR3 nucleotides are TGTGCCAGCAGCTTAGATGGGGGGGATGAGCAGTTCTTC. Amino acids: CASSLDGGDEQFF.

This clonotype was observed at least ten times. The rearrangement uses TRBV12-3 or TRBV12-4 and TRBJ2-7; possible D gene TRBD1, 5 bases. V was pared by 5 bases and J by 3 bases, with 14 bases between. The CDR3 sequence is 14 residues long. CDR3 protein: CASSPLGHHYEQYF. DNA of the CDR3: TGTGCCAGCAGTCCTCTTGGACACCACTACGAGCAGTACTTC.

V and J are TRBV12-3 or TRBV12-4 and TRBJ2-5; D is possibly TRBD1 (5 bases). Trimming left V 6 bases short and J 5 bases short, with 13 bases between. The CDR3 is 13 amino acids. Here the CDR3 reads CASSPRVSETQYF. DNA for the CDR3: TGTGCCAGCAGCCCCAGGGTTTCGGAGACCCAGTACTTC.

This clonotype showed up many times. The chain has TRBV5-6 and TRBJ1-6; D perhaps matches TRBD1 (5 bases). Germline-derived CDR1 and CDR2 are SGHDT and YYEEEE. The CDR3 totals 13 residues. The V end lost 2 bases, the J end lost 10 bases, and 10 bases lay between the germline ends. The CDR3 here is CASSFPGKSPLHF. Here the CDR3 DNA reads TGTGCCAGCAGCTTCCCAGGGAAGTCACCCCTCCACTTT. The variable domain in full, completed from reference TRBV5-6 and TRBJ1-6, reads DAGVTQSPTHLIKTRGQQVTLRCSPKSGHDTVSWYQQALGQGPQFIFQYYEEEERQRGNFPDRFSGHQFPNYSSELNVNALLLGDSALYLCASSFPGKSPLHFGNGTRLTVT.

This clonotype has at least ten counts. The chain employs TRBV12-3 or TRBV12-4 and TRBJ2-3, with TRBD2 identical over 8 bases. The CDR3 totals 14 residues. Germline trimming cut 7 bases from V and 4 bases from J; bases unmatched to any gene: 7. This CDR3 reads CASKQQRGSDTQYF. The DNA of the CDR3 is TGTGCCAGCAAACAACAGCGGGGGTCAGATACGCAGTATTTT.

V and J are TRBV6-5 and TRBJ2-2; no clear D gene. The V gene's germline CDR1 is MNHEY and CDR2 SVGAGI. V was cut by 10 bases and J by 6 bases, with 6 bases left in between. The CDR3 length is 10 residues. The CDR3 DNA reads TGTGCCACTATGGCCGGGGAGCTGTTTTTT. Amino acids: CATMAGELFF.

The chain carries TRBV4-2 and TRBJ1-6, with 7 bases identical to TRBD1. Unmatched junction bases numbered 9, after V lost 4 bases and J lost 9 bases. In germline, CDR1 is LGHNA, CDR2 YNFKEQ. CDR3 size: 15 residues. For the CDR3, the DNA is TGTGCCAGCAGCCCTCCTAGACAGGGCGCTTCACCCCTCCACTTT. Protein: CASSPPRQGASPLHF.

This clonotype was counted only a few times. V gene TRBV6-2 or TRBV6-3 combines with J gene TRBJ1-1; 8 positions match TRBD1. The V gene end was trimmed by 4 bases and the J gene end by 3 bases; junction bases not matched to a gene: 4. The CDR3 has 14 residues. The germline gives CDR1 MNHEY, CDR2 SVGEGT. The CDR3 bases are TGTGCCAGCAGTTCCAGGGGGCTGGACACTGAAGCTTTCTTT. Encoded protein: CASSSRGLDTEAFF.

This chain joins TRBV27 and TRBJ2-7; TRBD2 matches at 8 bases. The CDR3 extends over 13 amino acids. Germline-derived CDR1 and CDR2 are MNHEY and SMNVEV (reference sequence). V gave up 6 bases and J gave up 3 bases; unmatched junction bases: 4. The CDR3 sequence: CASSTSGGYEQYF. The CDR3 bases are TGTGCCAGCAGCACCAGCGGGGGCTACGAGCAGTACTTC.

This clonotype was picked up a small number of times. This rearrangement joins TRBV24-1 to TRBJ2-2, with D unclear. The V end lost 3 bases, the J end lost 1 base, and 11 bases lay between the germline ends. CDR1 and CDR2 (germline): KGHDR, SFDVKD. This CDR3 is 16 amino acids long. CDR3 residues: CATSDVSVGNTGELFF. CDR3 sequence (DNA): TGTGCCACCAGTGATGTATCGGTGGGGAACACCGGGGAGCTGTTTTTT.

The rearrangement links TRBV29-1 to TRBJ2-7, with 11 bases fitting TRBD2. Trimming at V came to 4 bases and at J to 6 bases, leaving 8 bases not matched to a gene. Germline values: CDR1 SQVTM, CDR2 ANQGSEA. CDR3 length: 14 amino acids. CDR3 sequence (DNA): TGCAGCGTTGGAGAGACTAGCGGGGACGGCGAGCAGTACTTC. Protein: CSVGETSGDGEQYF.

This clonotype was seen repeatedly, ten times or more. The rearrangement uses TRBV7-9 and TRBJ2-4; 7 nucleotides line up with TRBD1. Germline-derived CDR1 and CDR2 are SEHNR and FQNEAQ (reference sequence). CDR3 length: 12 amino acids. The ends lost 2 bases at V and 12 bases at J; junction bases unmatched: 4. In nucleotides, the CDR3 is TGTGCCAGCAGCTTAACAGGGGCTTATCAGTACTTC. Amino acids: CASSLTGAYQYF.